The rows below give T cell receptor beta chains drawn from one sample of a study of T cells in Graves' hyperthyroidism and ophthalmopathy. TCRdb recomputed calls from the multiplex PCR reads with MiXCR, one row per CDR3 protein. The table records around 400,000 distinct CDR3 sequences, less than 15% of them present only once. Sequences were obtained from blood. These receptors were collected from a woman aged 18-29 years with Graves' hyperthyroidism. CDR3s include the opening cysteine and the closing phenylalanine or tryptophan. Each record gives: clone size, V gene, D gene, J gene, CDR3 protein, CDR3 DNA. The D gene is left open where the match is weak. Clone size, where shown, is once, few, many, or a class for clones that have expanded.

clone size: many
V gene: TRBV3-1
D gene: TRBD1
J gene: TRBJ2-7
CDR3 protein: CASSHEGTGSGLEQYF
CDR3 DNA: TGTGCCAGCAGCCACGAAGGGACAGGGTCAGGACTCGAGCAGTACTTC

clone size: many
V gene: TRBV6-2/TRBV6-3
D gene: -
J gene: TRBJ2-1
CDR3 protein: CASSYRGTYNEQFF
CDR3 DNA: TGTGCCAGCAGTTACAGAGGAACCTACAATGAGCAGTTCTTC

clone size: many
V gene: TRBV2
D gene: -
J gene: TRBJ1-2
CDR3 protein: CASETVSYGYTF
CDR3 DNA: TGTGCCAGTGAGACAGTTAGCTATGGCTACACCTTC

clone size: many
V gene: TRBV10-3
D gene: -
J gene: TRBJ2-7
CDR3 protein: CAISERGEQYF
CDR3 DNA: TGTGCCATCAGTGAGAGAGGCGAGCAGTACTTC

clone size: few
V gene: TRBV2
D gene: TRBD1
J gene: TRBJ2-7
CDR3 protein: CASGEAPTGAHEQYF
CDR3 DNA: TGTGCCAGCGGTGAGGCCCCGACAGGGGCGCACGAGCAGTACTTC

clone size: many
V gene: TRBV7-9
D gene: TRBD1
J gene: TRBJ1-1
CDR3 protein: CASSSQGQGRNTEAFF
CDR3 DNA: TGTGCCAGCAGCTCCCAGGGACAGGGGAGGAACACTGAAGCTTTCTTT

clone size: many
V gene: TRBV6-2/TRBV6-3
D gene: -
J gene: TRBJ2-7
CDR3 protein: CASSYEGAYYEQYF
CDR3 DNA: TGTGCCAGCAGTTACGAGGGAGCCTACTACGAGCAGTACTTC

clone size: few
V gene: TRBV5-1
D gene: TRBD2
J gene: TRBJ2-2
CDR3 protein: CASSLFMAGDTGELFF
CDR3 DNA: TGCGCCAGCAGCTTGTTTATGGCGGGGGACACCGGGGAGCTGTTTTTT

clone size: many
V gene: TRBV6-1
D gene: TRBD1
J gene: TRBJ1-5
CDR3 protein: CATSRDRGFSSNQPQHF
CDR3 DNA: TGTGCCACCTCCCGGGACAGGGGATTCAGTAGCAATCAGCCCCAGCATTTT

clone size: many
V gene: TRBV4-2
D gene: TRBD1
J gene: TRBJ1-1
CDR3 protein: CASSPGQELAEAFF
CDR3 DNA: TGTGCCAGCAGCCCGGGACAGGAGTTGGCTGAAGCTTTCTTT

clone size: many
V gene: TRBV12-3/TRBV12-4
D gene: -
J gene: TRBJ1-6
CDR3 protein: CASSLFSGEDSPLHF
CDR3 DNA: TGTGCCAGCAGTTTATTCTCCGGGGAGGATTCACCCCTCCACTTT

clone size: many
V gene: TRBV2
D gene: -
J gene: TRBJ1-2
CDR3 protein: CASRQGPSGYTF
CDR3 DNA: TGTGCCAGCAGGCAAGGGCCGAGTGGCTACACCTTC

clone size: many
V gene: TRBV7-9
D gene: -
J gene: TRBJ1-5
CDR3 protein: CASSYQPGEEVHF
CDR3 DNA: TGTGCCAGCAGTTACCAACCAGGGGAAGAGGTGCATTTT

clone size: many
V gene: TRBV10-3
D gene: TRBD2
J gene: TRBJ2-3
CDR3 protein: CAISEQWAGDTPDTQYF
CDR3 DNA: TGTGCCATCAGTGAGCAATGGGCGGGGGATACTCCAGATACGCAGTATTTT

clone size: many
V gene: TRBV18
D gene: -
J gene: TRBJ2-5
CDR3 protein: CASSPRGSRETQYF
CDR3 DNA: TGTGCCAGCTCACCACGAGGCAGTAGAGAGACCCAGTACTTC

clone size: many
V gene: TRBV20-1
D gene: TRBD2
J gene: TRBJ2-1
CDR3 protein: CSARAGRGNEQFF
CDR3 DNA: TGCAGTGCTCGAGCGGGGCGGGGGAATGAGCAGTTCTTC

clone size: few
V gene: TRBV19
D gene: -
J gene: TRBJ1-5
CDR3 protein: CASSRGARGNQPQHF
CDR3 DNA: TGTGCCAGCAGCCGGGGGGCGCGAGGGAATCAGCCCCAGCATTTT

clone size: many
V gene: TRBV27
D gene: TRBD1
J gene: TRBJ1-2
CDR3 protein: CASSPDRAGNYGYTF
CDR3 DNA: TGTGCCAGCAGCCCCGACAGGGCGGGCAACTATGGCTACACCTTC

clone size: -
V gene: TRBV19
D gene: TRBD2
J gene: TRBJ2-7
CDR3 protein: CASSTSERGVYEQYF
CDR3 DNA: TGTGCCAGTAGTACCTCGGAGCGGGGGGTATACGAGCAGTACTTC

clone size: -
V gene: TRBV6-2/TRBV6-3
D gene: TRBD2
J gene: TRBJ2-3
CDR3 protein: CASSFSGSWGTQYF
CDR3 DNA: TGTGCCAGCAGTTTCAGCGGGAGTTGGGGTACGCAGTATTTT

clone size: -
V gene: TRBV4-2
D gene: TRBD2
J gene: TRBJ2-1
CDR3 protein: CASSPSPGTSVYNEQFF
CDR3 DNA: TGTGCCAGCAGCCCGTCCCCCGGGACTAGCGTATACAATGAGCAGTTCTTC

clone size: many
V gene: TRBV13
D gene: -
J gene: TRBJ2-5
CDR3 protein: CASSLLVAQTQYF
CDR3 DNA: TGTGCCAGCAGCTTACTAGTAGCGCAGACCCAGTACTTC

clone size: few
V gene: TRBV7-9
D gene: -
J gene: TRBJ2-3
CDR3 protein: CASSFGTSFDTQYF
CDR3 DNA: TGTGCCAGCAGCTTTGGGACTTCATTCGATACGCAGTATTTT

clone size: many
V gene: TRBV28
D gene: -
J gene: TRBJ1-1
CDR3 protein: CASYARGNTEAFF
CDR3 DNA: TGTGCCAGCTATGCACGGGGGAACACTGAAGCTTTCTTT

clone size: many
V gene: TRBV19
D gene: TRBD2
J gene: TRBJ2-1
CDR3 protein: CASSPWTSGELYNEQFF
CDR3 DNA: TGTGCCAGTAGTCCGTGGACTAGCGGGGAACTCTACAATGAGCAGTTCTTC

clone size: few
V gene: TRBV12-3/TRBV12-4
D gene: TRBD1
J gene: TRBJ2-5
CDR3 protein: CASSPGQGLKTQYF
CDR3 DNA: TGTGCCAGCAGTCCTGGACAGGGTCTAAAGACCCAGTACTTC

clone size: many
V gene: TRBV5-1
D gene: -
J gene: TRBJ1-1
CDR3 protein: CASSSDTEAFF
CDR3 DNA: TGCGCCAGCAGCTCGGACACTGAAGCTTTCTTT

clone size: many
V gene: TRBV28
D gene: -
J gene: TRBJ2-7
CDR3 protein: CASSHILGASYEQYF
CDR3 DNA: TGTGCCAGCAGCCATATCTTGGGGGCCTCCTACGAGCAGTACTTC

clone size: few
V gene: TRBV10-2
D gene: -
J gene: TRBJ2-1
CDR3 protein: CASSESARQFF
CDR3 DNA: TGCGCCAGCAGTGAGAGCGCACGGCAGTTCTTC